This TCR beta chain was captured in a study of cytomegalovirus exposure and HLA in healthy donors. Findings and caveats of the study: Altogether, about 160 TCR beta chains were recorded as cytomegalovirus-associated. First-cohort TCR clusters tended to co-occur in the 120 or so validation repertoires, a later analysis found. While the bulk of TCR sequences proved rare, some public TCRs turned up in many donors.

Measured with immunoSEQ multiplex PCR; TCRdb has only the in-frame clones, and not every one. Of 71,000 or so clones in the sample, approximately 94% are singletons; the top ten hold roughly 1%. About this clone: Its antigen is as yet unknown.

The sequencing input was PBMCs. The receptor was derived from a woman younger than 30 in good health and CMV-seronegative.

In DNA, the CDR3 is TGCGCCAGCAGCCAAGCGGACAGGGCTAACTATGGCTACACCTTC. Translating it yields CASSQADRANYGYTF. This chain joins TRBV4-3 and TRBJ1-2, with 8 bases lining up with TRBD1. Trimming cost V 1 base and J 0 bases; bases outside gene matches: 1. CDR1 and CDR2 (germline): LGHNA, YSLEER. The CDR3 is 15 amino acids.